The sequence of this T cell receptor (beta chain) was determined in a study of shared clonotypes between healthy human individuals. Sequenced by immunoSEQ multiplex PCR; TCRdb stores in-frame clones only, minus some. The sample holds more than 200,000 clones, approximately 65% seen once. After removal of 1 base from V and 3 bases from J, the junction contained 14 bases not matched to a gene. Germline V gives CDR1 LGHNA, CDR2 YSLEER. The CDR3 covers 18 residues. The receptor was isolated from a man under 40 in good health. The chain is built from TRBV4-3 and TRBJ2-7, with TRBD2 matching 8 bases. The specimen was memory CD4+ T cells sorted from blood. Sample subset: CD45RA-negative fraction. The CDR3 sequence is CASSQGLREGHRVYEQYF. The CDR3 nucleotides read TGCGCCAGCAGCCAAGGCCTCCGGGAGGGCCACCGGGTCTACGAGCAGTACTTC.